The entry below describes one T cell receptor (beta chain). It has no known antigen specificity. Base qualities are missing; no much larger clone stands one base away. TCRbeta CDR3 regions were amplified from genomic DNA by means of the immunoSEQ Assay, a bias-controlled multiplex PCR. Processing in the source paper ran as follows. Within the assay, amplification of reference gene primers was used to estimate how many nucleated cells each sample contained. Sequence reads were collapsed and filtered to measure the absolute abundance of every unique TCRbeta CDR3 rearrangement. For each sample, productive Simpson clonality was calculated by taking the square root of Simpson's diversity index across productive rearrangements. In its TCRdb copy, this immuneACCESS table keeps in-frame sequences only and misses some clones. Where compared with another copy, unresolved V genes explain less than half of these, and the others have no known cause. V, J and clone size are those of that table, while D and trimming were read from the DNA. Counted in this sample were roughly 70,000 clones; roughly 90% of them appeared once. About 4% of the sample goes to the ten largest clones.

The CDR3 spans 14 residues, from the cysteine through the phenylalanine. Just the 42-base CDR3 DNA is kept, in frame starting at base 1. CDR1 and CDR2, per the germline V gene, are KGHSH and LQKENI. For this chain, trimming is 4 bases at the V end and 7 bases at the J end, and the number of junction bases without a gene match is 7. This record comes from a study of blood T cell repertoires in COVID-19 (TCRdb year 2020). Regarding the research as a whole: Samples covering the acute and convalescent phases of COVID-19 were provided by collaborators in the United States, Italy and Spain. Nearly every sample came with metadata listing a de-identified subject ID, COVID-19 status, age in years and sex. The samples were drawn from the first 160 participants of the ongoing ImmuneRACE study and from roughly 1,300 subjects provided by 6 global collaborators. The repertoires were released in a freely available public database intended as a resource for research on the immune response to SARS-CoV-2. Where available, HLA class I and class II types were taken from metadata supplied by the sample provider and were not determined by assay-based typing. The material from the prospective study consisted of cDNA or gDNA derived from T cells, B-cell-depleted T cells, or PBMCs. Deeply sampled blood TCRbeta repertoires from subjects exposed to, actively infected with, or recovered from COVID-19 were included in the dataset. What the study reported, not specific to this receptor: The quantity of clinical and demographic metadata differed by source and by participant and was supplied without curation.

The collaborating institutions used their own protocols to collect whole blood in K2EDTA tubes. For TCRbeta analysis, collaborators shipped samples in one of three forms: frozen whole blood, isolated PBMCs, or DNA extracted from either of those sample types. The receptor's source is a man aged 70 or older with acute or convalescent COVID-19. This receptor chain uses TRBV18 and TRBJ1-1; 9 junctional bases match TRBD1. Material: peripheral blood. The CDR3 amino acid sequence is: CASSRGQGRVEAFF. In nucleotide form, the sequence is TGTGCCAGCTCACGAGGACAGGGGAGGGTTGAAGCTTTCTTT.